These 14 T cell receptor beta chains originate from one sample sequenced in a study of shared T cell receptors in the human thymus. TCRdb's table, derived via immunoSEQ multiplex PCR, lists solely in-frame clones and lacks some. The repertoire holds 700,000 or so clones, with 80% to 90% as singletons. The same specimen was also included in a second study, on human thymus T cells.

The specimen was thymocytes. The receptor source for this set is a girl under three years old with a congenital heart defect.

V and J are TRBV30 and TRBJ1-6, with 7 bases fitting TRBD1. Trimming took 2 bases from V and 10 from J; bases not matched to a gene: 8. The CDR3 is 14 amino acids. Germline CDR1 reads GTSNPN; CDR2 reads SVGIG (reference sequence). The CDR3 region is CAWSIGTEGSPLHF. As DNA, the CDR3 is TGTGCCTGGAGTATCGGGACAGAGGGATCACCCCTCCACTTT. The complete variable domain, with remaining parts taken from reference TRBV30 and TRBJ1-6, reads SQTIHQWPATLVQPVGSPLSLECTVEGTSNPNLYWYRQAAGRGLQLLFYSVGIGQISSEVPQNLSASRPQDRQFILSSKKLLLSDSGFYLCAWSIGTEGSPLHFGNGTRLTVT.

As for this clone: Different DNA sequences within this sample yield the same CDR3. The chain is built from TRBV4-3 and TRBJ2-7; 9 bases fit TRBD2. The CDR3 covers 15 residues. Germline values: CDR1 LGHNA, CDR2 YSLEER. The junction had 3 bases not matched to a gene; V was cut back by 0 bases and J by 3 bases. DNA for the CDR3: TGCGCCAGCAGCCAAGATAGAGCGGGGGGCTACGAGCAGTACTTC. It encodes CASSQDRAGGYEQYF.

The chain links TRBV9 to TRBJ1-6; the D gene is possibly TRBD1 (6 bases). This CDR3 region has 14 residues. The V end was cut by 6 bases, the J end by 4 bases, with 11 bases between. From germline, CDR1 is SGDLS and CDR2 YYNGEE. In DNA, the CDR3 is TGTGCCAGCAATAATGGACAGTATAATTCACCCCTCCACTTT. Protein sequence: CASNNGQYNSPLHF.

J is TRBJ2-3 and V is TRBV15, with D possibly matching TRBD2 (6 bases). This CDR3 has 14 residues. Germline values: CDR1 LNHNV, CDR2 YYDKDF (reference sequence). V lost 3 bases to trimming and J lost 5 bases, with 12 bases between them. CDR3 residues: CATSSGGRGDTQYF. In nucleotides, the CDR3 is TGTGCCACCAGCAGCGGGGGAAGGGGAGATACGCAGTATTTT.

Turning to this clone: Relative to the germline gene, one junction end is altered; a read error may explain this. The rearrangement uses TRBV12-5 and TRBJ1-2; D is perhaps TRBD1 (5 bases). The CDR3 spans 17 residues. CDR1 and CDR2 (germline): LGHNT, FRNRAP. In nucleotides, the CDR3 is TGTGCTAGTGGGTTGGGGCAGACACTCCGGTCTAACTATGGCTACACCTTC. Amino acids: CASGLGQTLRSNYGYTF.

This chain uses TRBV29-1 with TRBJ1-1; a possible D gene is TRBD1 (5 bases). The CDR3 runs 13 residues. Germline values: CDR1 SQVTM, CDR2 ANQGSEA. Trimming shortened V by 6 bases and J by 1 base, and 12 bases separated the two germline ends. The CDR3: CSVIQVKNTEAFF. The CDR3 DNA follows: TGCAGCGTCATACAGGTAAAGAACACTGAAGCTTTCTTT.

The chain joins TRBV10-3 to TRBJ1-2; D possibly corresponds to TRBD1 (6 bases). V lost 5 bases to trimming and J lost 2 bases, with 12 bases between them. Per the germline V gene, CDR1 is ENHRY and CDR2 is SYGVKD. The CDR3 runs 14 residues. CDR3 DNA sequence: TGTGCCATCAGTTCATACAGGGCCAACTATGGCTACACCTTC. This gives the protein CAISSYRANYGYTF.

This rearrangement joins TRBV18 to TRBJ1-2, with a tentative D call TRBD1 (6 bases). Germline CDR1 reads KGHSH; CDR2 reads LQKENI. The CDR3 extends over 13 amino acids. V was pared by 3 bases and J by 7 bases, with 12 bases between. This CDR3 is CASSPNRDGGYTF. CDR3 sequence (DNA): TGTGCCAGCTCACCTAACAGGGACGGTGGCTACACCTTC.

CDR3 DNA sequence: TGTGCCAGCAGCCTGTTGGACAGGGCGTCCTACGAGCAGTACTTC. As protein: CASSLLDRASYEQYF. This chain joins TRBV5-6 and TRBJ2-7, with 8 bases lining up with TRBD1. Germline-derived CDR1 and CDR2 are SGHDT and YYEEEE. The CDR3 is 15 residues long. With 4 bases clipped from V and 1 base from J, the junction kept 7 bases outside the gene matches.

The V gene is TRBV14, the J gene TRBJ2-7; TRBD1 agrees at 7 bases. Per the germline V gene, CDR1 is SGHDN and CDR2 is FVKESK. This CDR3 contains 13 residues. Trimming cost V 4 bases and J 5 bases; bases outside gene matches: 5. CDR3 sequence (DNA): TGTGCCAGCAGCCTCGACAGGGCCCACGAGCAGTACTTC. It specifies CASSLDRAHEQYF.

V gene TRBV2 combines with J gene TRBJ2-7; D perhaps matches TRBD2 (5 bases). The CDR3 extends over 16 amino acids. Germline CDR1 SNHLY, CDR2 FYNNEI. Trimming pared 3 bases from V and 6 bases from J, leaving 21 bases between. The CDR3 DNA sequence: TGTGCCAGCAGTGAGGTGACTCACCGGAGGAGCGGCGAGCAGTACTTC. Translation: CASSEVTHRRSGEQYF.

This clone has a handful of counts. The chain has TRBV5-6 and TRBJ1-5; possibly TRBD1 for D (5 bases). The CDR3 sequence is 12 residues long. V gave up 1 base and J gave up 9 bases, with 8 bases separating them. Germline loops: CDR1 SGHDT, CDR2 YYEEEE. The CDR3 DNA is TGTGCCAGCAGCTTGCATAGGGGGCCCCAGCATTTT. Translation: CASSLHRGPQHF.

The sample holds a few counts of this clone. Other DNA sequences within the sample encode an identical CDR3. The V and J genes are TRBV28 and TRBJ1-6; 10 nucleotides align to TRBD1. Germline V lookup: CDR1 MDHEN, CDR2 SYDVKM. The CDR3 runs to 15 residues. V lost 3 bases to trimming and J lost 7 bases; unmatched junction nucleotides: 3. Here the CDR3 reads CASSFGQGVNSPLHF. CDR3 coding DNA: TGTGCCAGCAGTTTCGGACAGGGGGTGAATTCACCCCTCCACTTT.

V and J are TRBV6-4 and TRBJ2-3; D ambiguous. CDR1 MRHNA and CDR2 SNTAGT come from the germline V gene. This CDR3 has 13 amino acids. V lost 2 bases to trimming and J lost 3 bases, with 6 bases between them. This CDR3 reads CASSDTITDTQYF. In DNA form, the CDR3 reads TGTGCCAGCAGTGACACTATTACAGATACGCAGTATTTT.